The entry below gives a single TCR beta chain sequence along with its context. Which antigen it targets is not known. For sequencing, a NextSeq 550 was employed. The Human TCR Profiling Kit (MiLaboratory) was used to prepare UMI-labeled 5' RACE TRB cDNA libraries. The full amount of extracted RNA was used for cDNA synthesis, and the full amount of resulting cDNA was used for PCR amplification. Libraries were prepared in parallel with an identical number of PCR cycles. In the paper's pipeline: With a requirement of at least two reads per UMI, MIGEC and MiXCR extracted about 49,000 +/- 11,000 unique UMI-labeled TRB cDNA molecules per library. On average, approximately 40,000 +/- 10,000 functional in-frame TRB CDR3 nucleotide clonotypes lacking stop codons were found per library. Diversity metrics, including normalized Shannon-Wiener and Chao1, were computed in VDJtools after downsampling to 5000 UMI-labeled TRB molecules per sample. For the central five CDR3 residues, VDJtools calculated physicochemical properties weighted by clonotype size, namely interaction energy, strength, volume and Kidera factor 4. TCRdb reprocessed the public reads and reports one entry per CDR3 protein sequence, without DNA. TCRdb, not the original authors, processed these V and J calls. The sample's records list roughly 90,000 distinct CDR3 sequences. The ten top clones hold over 1.5% of the sample.

Each CD8+ T cell subset was flow-sorted in triplicate, with fewer than 350,000 cells per subset placed directly into RLT lysis buffer. Naive CD8+ T cells were defined stringently as CD45RO-CCR7+CD27+CD95- to exclude memory contaminants. Using standard density gradient centrifugation, peripheral blood mononuclear cells were isolated from buffy coats. A FACSAria III was used to flow-sort naive CXCR3-negative and CXCR3-positive CD8+ T cells. Total RNA was extracted from sorted cells using an RNeasy Mini Kit. These data come from a study of CXCR3-negative and CXCR3-positive naive CD8 T cells (dated by TCRdb to the late 2010s). Regarding the study in general: In total, some 130 million TRB reads were obtained, or roughly 1.5 +/- 0.3 million reads per library. Data from around ten donors, pooled across two independent experiments, went into the diversity and physicochemical repertoire analyses. Naive subsets from five or six donors and memory cells from 3 donors were included in the TRBV-TRBJ cluster analysis. Overall study results and their limits: Compared with CXCR3-negative naive cells, CXCR3-positive naive cells had TRB CDR3s with higher hydrophobicity (lower Kidera factor 4), lower energy, and higher strength and volume indices. Because surface CD5, which is linked to self-reactivity in mice, was comparable between the naive subsets, TCR interaction strength was also inferred from the physicochemical properties of TRB CDR3s. Both naive subsets had comparably high repertoire diversity, while memory CD8+ T cells had much lower repertoire diversity. Freshly isolated PBMCs were used for most assays because CXCR3 expression went down partially after cryopreservation. Similar TRBV-TRBJ usage was shown by naive CXCR3-negative and CXCR3-positive cells from the same donor, whereas distinct patterns were shown by memory cells.

Sequences SGHRS (CDR1) and YFSETQ (CDR2) are obtained from the germline V gene. The CDR3 numbers 14 residues from cysteine through phenylalanine. No DNA appears here. The TCR sequence derives from a human donor in good health. Some clones in this sample may be carry-over from other donors' samples. Recombination connected TRBV5-1 to TRBJ1-1. The sample taken for sequencing was naive CXCR3- CD8+ T cells from blood. In light of the paper, this sample's cell subset or site label describes: CD45RO-CCR7+CD27+CD95- naive CD8+ T cells lacking CXCR3 (TNR3-). The CDR3 loop reads CASSLDGPVTEAFF.